This record covers a single T cell receptor beta chain. Antigen specificity is unknown. The data were taken from a study of cytomegalovirus exposure and HLA in healthy donors. Whole-study results and caveats: Cytomegalovirus-associated TCR beta chains were listed, numbering approximately 150. Later genetic work tied a missense DCLRE1C variant to beta-chain V and J trimming.

The study ran its PCR with 60 Vbeta and 13 Jbeta primers. Assay: immunoSEQ multiplex PCR; the TCRdb copy retains only in-frame clones and omits some. The sample has approximately 210,000 clones, 79% seen once. The germline CDR1 and CDR2 sequences are SGHTA and FQGNSA. The CDR3 is made up of 14 amino acids. Germline trimming cut 6 bases from V and 2 bases from J; bases unmatched to any gene: 4. Input material: PBMCs. This receptor was identified in a male donor in good health and CMV-seropositive. The chain has TRBV7-2 and TRBJ2-7; 10 bases are shared with TRBD2. CDR3 nucleotide sequence: TGTGCCAGCAGTAGGACTAGCGGCCCCTACGAGCAGTACTTC. Amino acid sequence: CASSRTSGPYEQYF.